The 24 T cell receptor beta chains below were found in one sample sequenced in a study of type 1 regulatory T cells. TCRdb called the reads again in MiXCR, with one record for every CDR3 protein. The sample records roughly 65,000 distinct CDR3 sequences, approximately 47% being singletons. No cognate antigen is known for these TCRs. Sample: cultured non-Tr1 T cells, either the whole culture or a sorted T cell fraction (not recorded which). All receptors come from a human donor in good health.

This chain uses TRBV6-5 with TRBJ2-3; 11 nucleotides line up with TRBD2. V was pared by 8 bases and J by 6 bases, with 4 bases of the junction left unmatched. The CDR3 runs to 13 residues. Germline CDR1 MNHEY, CDR2 SVGAGI. The CDR3 here is CASRLAGMDTQYF. CDR3 DNA: TGTGCCAGCCGACTAGCGGGGATGGATACGCAGTATTTT.

The CDR3, as DNA: TGCGCCAGCAGCCTTTCCCGGATTACAGATGGCTACACCTTC. Its protein product is CASSLSRITDGYTF. The J gene is TRBJ1-2, the V gene TRBV5-1, with D unclear. With 4 bases removed from V and 6 bases from J, the gap between germline ends came to 16 bases. This CDR3 has 14 amino acids. CDR1 and CDR2 (germline): SGHRS, YFSETQ. Drawing the rest from reference TRBV5-1 and TRBJ1-2, the complete variable domain is KAGVTQTPRYLIKTRGQQVTLSCSPISGHRSVSWYQQTPGQGLQFLFEYFSETQRNKGNFPGRFSGRQFSNSRSEMNVSTLELGDSALYLCASSLSRITDGYTFGSGTRLTVV.

The CDR3 is CASSPELVYEQYF. CDR3 bases: TGCGCCAGCAGTCCCGAACTAGTTTACGAGCAGTACTTC. The chain recombines TRBV5-1 with TRBJ2-7, with D perhaps matching TRBD2 (5 bases). There are 13 residues in the CDR3. Germline-derived CDR1 and CDR2 are SGHRS and YFSETQ. The V end lost 5 bases, the J end lost 4 bases, and 13 bases lay between the germline ends.

In this sample, this clonotype turned up many times. The chain joins TRBV7-9 to TRBJ2-5; D remains unclear. Trimming stripped 2 bases from V and 5 bases from J, with 6 bases between. The CDR3 extends over 12 amino acids. Per the germline V gene, CDR1 is SEHNR and CDR2 is FQNEAQ (reference sequence). In DNA form, the CDR3 reads TGTGCCAGCAGCTTAAATGTGGAGACCCAGTACTTC. Translation: CASSLNVETQYF.

This chain joins TRBV5-1 and TRBJ2-3; tentatively, D is TRBD2 (5 bases). The germline CDR1 and CDR2 sequences are SGHRS and YFSETQ. V was shortened by 5 bases and J by 6 bases, with 10 bases between the two germline ends. The CDR3 spans 12 residues. The CDR3 DNA is TGCGCCAGCAGAACGGAGGTGGATACGCAGTATTTT. This sequence encodes CASRTEVDTQYF.

In nucleotides, the CDR3 is TGCGCCAGCAGCCGAGGACTAGCGGGTAGGGATGAGCAGTTCTTC. Translation gives CASSRGLAGRDEQFF. This sequence joins TRBV4-1 and TRBJ2-1, with 11 bases aligning to TRBD2. The V and J ends lost 4 bases and 8 bases, in that order; junction bases with no gene match: 7. CDR3 length equals 15 residues. Per germline, CDR1 MGHRA and CDR2 YSYEKL.

The chain joins TRBV5-6 to TRBJ2-6; D not certain. The CDR3 spans 16 residues. Germline V CDR1 and CDR2: SGHDT, YYEEEE. Trimming removed 4 bases at V and 0 bases at J, with 11 bases between. CDR3 DNA: TGTGCCAGCAGCGCACGCAGGAGCTCTGGGGCCAACGTCCTGACTTTC. This translates into CASSARRSSGANVLTF. The full variable domain, completed using reference TRBV5-6 and TRBJ2-6, is DAGVTQSPTHLIKTRGQQVTLRCSPKSGHDTVSWYQQALGQGPQFIFQYYEEEERQRGNFPDRFSGHQFPNYSSELNVNALLLGDSALYLCASSARRSSGANVLTFGAGSRLTVL.

The gene calls are TRBV18 and TRBJ2-2; D is unclear. Germline V gene data show CDR1 as KGHSH and CDR2 as LQKENI. The CDR3 spans 14 residues. V was trimmed by 1 base and J by 4 bases, leaving 7 bases between them. The CDR3 DNA is TGTGCCAGCTCACCACTTAGGACCACCGGGGAGCTGTTTTTT. Its protein product is CASSPLRTTGELFF.

A few counts support this clonotype. V usage is TRBV20-1 and J usage is TRBJ1-4; D gene uncertain. The CDR3 has 12 residues. Trimming removed 5 bases from V and 3 bases from J, with 7 bases in between. From germline, CDR1 is DFQATT and CDR2 SNEGSKA (reference sequence). The CDR3 DNA reads as TGCAGTGCTCCTTTGTCTAATGAAAAACTGTTTTTT. This gives the protein CSAPLSNEKLFF.

The V call is TRBV12-3 or TRBV12-4, the J call TRBJ1-3, with D hard to call. Trimming pared 3 bases from V and 0 bases from J, leaving 9 bases between. CDR3 length: 15 residues. The CDR3 region is CASSFSRSSGNTIYF. The DNA for the CDR3 is TGTGCCAGCAGTTTTTCCAGGAGCTCTGGAAACACCATATATTTT.

This clonotype has a handful of counts. The chain couples TRBV5-1 to TRBJ2-1; no definite D call. The germline CDR1 and CDR2 sequences are SGHRS and YFSETQ. The CDR3 loop spans 14 amino acids. With 4 bases removed from V and 4 bases from J, the gap between germline ends came to 12 bases. This chain's CDR3 is CASSITERYNEQFF. Here the CDR3 DNA reads TGCGCCAGCAGCATCACAGAGCGATACAATGAGCAGTTCTTC.

This clonotype came up once. The chain is built from TRBV7-8 and TRBJ2-2; either TRBD1 or TRBD2 may fit D (6 bases each). The germline V gene has CDR1 SGHVS and CDR2 FQNEAQ. The CDR3 runs 18 residues. V was pared by 6 bases and J by 0 bases, with 20 bases between. The CDR3: CASRGAVGGAANTGELFF. CDR3 DNA sequence: TGTGCCAGCAGGGGGGCCGTGGGGGGCGCCGCGAACACCGGGGAGCTGTTTTTT. Using reference TRBV7-8 and TRBJ2-2 for the parts outside the CDR3, the full variable domain is GAGVSQSPRYKVAKRGQDVALRCDPISGHVSLFWYQQALGQGPEFLTYFQNEAQLDKSGLPSDRFFAERPEGSVSTLKIQRTQQEDSAVYLCASRGAVGGAANTGELFFGEGSRLTVL.

This clonotype came up a few times. This chain joins TRBV3-1 and TRBJ2-7, with 11 bases fitting TRBD1. Trimming took 4 bases from V and 4 from J; bases not matched to a gene: 6. CDR3 length equals 15 residues. The germline CDR1 and CDR2 sequences are LGHDT and YNNKEL (reference sequence). The CDR3 spells CASSRTGGAGYEQYF. CDR3 nucleotides: TGTGCCAGCAGCCGGACAGGGGGCGCGGGGTACGAGCAGTACTTC.

J is TRBJ2-7 and V is TRBV21-1. TRBV21-1 is termed a pseudogene. The CDR3 extends over 16 amino acids. The CDR3 is CARNKHVERVGHEQYF. CDR3 nucleotides: TGTGCCAGAAACAAACACGTCGAAAGGGTTGGCCACGAGCAGTACTTC.

This clonotype has only a few counts. J is TRBJ2-1 and V is TRBV27, with 10 nucleotides matching TRBD2. J gave up 7 bases and V 6 bases, and 12 bases lay outside the gene matches. From germline, CDR1 is MNHEY and CDR2 SMNVEV (reference sequence). This CDR3 region has 16 residues. CDR3 coding DNA: TGTGCCAGCAGCTCATGGAGCGGGGGGGCCTTGAATGAGCAGTTCTTC. Translating it yields CASSSWSGGALNEQFF.

The J gene is TRBJ1-2, the V gene TRBV20-1; D unclear. The germline gives CDR1 DFQATT, CDR2 SNEGSKA (reference sequence). The CDR3 runs to 13 residues. The V gene lost 4 bases and the J gene lost 0 bases, with 9 bases spanning the gap. The CDR3 sequence is CSANGGTNYGYTF. For the CDR3, the DNA is TGCAGTGCTAACGGTGGTACTAACTATGGCTACACCTTC.

This clonotype came up a few times. The chain joins TRBV2 to TRBJ1-2, with D hard to call. The germline V and J ends were trimmed by 5 bases and 4 bases, with 5 bases remaining between them. Germline V gene sequence: CDR1 SNHLY, CDR2 FYNNEI. The CDR3 covers 11 residues. CDR3 protein: CASSRGYGYTF. The CDR3 nucleotides read TGTGCCAGCAGTCGCGGCTATGGCTACACCTTC.

The J gene is TRBJ2-1, the V gene TRBV10-3, with 10 bases that match TRBD2. The CDR3 has 15 amino acids. CDR1 is ENHRY, CDR2 SYGVKD, per germline. With 10 bases clipped from V and 8 bases from J, the junction kept 14 bases outside the gene matches. The CDR3 coding sequence is TGTGCCACGGGTAGTCAAGCGGGGGGGCCTTATGAGCAGTTCTTC. It yields the protein CATGSQAGGPYEQFF.

V gene TRBV19 combines with J gene TRBJ1-1, with a weak D call TRBD1 (5 bases). Germline-derived CDR1 and CDR2 are LNHDA and SQIVND (reference sequence). V was shortened by 1 base and J by 0 bases, with 6 bases between the two germline ends. The CDR3 is made up of 14 amino acids. The CDR3 reads CASSIAGMNTEAFF. The CDR3 DNA reads as TGTGCCAGTAGTATAGCAGGGATGAACACTGAAGCTTTCTTT.

On this clonotype itself: Since a much larger clone is just one base distant, this may be a read error. Since the CDR3 does not end with the conserved phenylalanine or tryptophan, this likely comes from a read error. The rearrangement links TRBV6-1 to TRBJ2-1; TRBD2 matches 12 bases. CDR3 length: 16 residues. J was trimmed by 3 bases and V by 6 bases; bases with no gene match: 6. CDR1 is MNHNS and CDR2 is SASEGT in the germline V gene. Here the CDR3 reads CASRRTSGDIYNEQFS. CDR3 DNA sequence: TGTGCCAGCAGGAGGACTAGCGGGGACATCTACAATGAGCAGTTCTCC.

The J gene is TRBJ2-5, the V gene TRBV7-9; 9 positions agree with TRBD2. Germline CDR1 is SEHNR and CDR2 is FQNEAQ (reference sequence). The V and J ends lost 4 bases and 3 bases, in that order; junction bases with no gene match: 6. This CDR3 region has 15 residues. The CDR3: CASSSPSGVKETQYF. CDR3 sequence (DNA): TGTGCCAGCAGCTCTCCTAGCGGGGTCAAAGAGACCCAGTACTTC.

This clonotype showed up just a few times. The chain employs TRBV4-1 and TRBJ2-2; unclear D gene. V was trimmed by 4 bases and J by 5 bases, leaving 11 bases between them. The CDR3 sequence is 14 residues long. Germline CDR1 reads MGHRA; CDR2 reads YSYEKL. The CDR3 here is CASSPPIRTGELFF. CDR3 nucleotides: TGCGCCAGCAGCCCCCCTATTAGGACCGGGGAGCTGTTTTTT.

V gene TRBV13 combines with J gene TRBJ2-4; D might be TRBD2 (6 bases). CDR1 and CDR2 from the germline V gene are PRHDT and FYEKMQ (reference sequence). The CDR3 sequence is 14 residues long. V was pared by 5 bases and J by 12 bases, with 20 bases between. The CDR3 coding sequence is TGTGCCAGCAGCGACGAACTTCTGGGGGGAGGTCAGTACTTC. Encoded protein: CASSDELLGGGQYF.

This chain uses TRBV2 with TRBJ2-5; TRBD2 is a possible D gene (6 bases). CDR1 and CDR2 (germline): SNHLY, FYNNEI. This CDR3 comprises 14 residues. The V end was cut by 2 bases, the J end by 4 bases, with 11 bases between. Here the CDR3 reads CASSERRASETQYF. The CDR3 DNA reads TGTGCCAGCAGTGAAAGGAGGGCCTCAGAGACCCAGTACTTC.